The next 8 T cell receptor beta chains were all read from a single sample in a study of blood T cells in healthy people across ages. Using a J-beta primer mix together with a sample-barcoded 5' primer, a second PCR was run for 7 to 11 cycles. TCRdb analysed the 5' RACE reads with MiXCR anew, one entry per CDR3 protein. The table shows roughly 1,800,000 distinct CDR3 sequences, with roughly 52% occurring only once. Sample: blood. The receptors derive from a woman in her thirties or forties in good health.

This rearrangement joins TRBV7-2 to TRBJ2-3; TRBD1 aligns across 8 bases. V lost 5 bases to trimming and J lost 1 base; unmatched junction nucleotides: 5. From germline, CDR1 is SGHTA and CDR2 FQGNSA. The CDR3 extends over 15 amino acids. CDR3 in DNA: TGTGCCAGCAGCGGACAGGGTAGTGGCACAGATACGCAGTATTTT. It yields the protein CASSGQGSGTDTQYF.

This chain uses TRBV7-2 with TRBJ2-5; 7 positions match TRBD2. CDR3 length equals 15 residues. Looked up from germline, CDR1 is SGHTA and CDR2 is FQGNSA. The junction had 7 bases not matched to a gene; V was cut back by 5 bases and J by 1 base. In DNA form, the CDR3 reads TGTGCCAGCAGCCTCGGGACTATGAGCCAAGAGACCCAGTACTTC. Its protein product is CASSLGTMSQETQYF.

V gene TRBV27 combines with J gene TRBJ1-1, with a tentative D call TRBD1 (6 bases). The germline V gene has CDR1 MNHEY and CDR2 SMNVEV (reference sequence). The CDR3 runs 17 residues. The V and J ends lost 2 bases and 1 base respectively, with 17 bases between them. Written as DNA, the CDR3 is TGTGCCAGCAGTTTAACCCCCGGGGGCAGGGCGAACACTGAAGCTTTCTTT. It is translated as CASSLTPGGRANTEAFF.

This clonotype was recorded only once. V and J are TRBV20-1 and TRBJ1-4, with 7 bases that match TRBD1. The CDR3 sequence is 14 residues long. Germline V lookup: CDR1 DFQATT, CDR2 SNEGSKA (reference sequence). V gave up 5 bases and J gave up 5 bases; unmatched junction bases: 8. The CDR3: CSAYKQGRNEKLFF. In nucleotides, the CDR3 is TGCAGTGCTTACAAACAGGGGCGAAATGAAAAACTGTTTTTT.

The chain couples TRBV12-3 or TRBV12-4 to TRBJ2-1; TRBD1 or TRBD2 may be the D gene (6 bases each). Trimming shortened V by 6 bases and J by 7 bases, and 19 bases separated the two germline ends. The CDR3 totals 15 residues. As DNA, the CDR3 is TGTGCCAGCAGCAGTCGTGGGGGGCTTGGAAATGAGCAGTTCTTC. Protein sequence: CASSSRGGLGNEQFF.

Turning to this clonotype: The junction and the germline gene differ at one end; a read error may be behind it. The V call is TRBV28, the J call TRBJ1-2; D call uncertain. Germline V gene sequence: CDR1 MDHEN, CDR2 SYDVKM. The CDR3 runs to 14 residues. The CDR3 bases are TGTGCCAGCAGTTCCCATGGGGTTAACGATGGCTACACCTTC. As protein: CASSSHGVNDGYTF.

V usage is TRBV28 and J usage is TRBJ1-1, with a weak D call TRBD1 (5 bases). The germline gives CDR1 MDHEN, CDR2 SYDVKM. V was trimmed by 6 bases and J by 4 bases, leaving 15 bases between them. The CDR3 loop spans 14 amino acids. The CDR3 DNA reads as TGTGCCAGCAGCGTCCGGGGGTCAGGCACTGAAGCTTTCTTT. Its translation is CASSVRGSGTEAFF. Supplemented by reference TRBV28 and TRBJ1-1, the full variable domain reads DVKVTQSSRYLVKRTGEKVFLECVQDMDHENMFWYRQDPGLGLRLIYFSYDVKMKEKGDIPEGYSVSREKKERFSLILESASTNQTSMYLCASSVRGSGTEAFFGQGTRLTVV.

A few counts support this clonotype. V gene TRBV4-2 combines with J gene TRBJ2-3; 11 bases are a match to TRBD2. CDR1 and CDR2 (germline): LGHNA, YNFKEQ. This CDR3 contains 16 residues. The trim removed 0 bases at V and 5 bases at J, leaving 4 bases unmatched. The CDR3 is CASSQELAGVRDTQYF. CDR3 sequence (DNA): TGTGCCAGCAGCCAAGAACTAGCGGGGGTACGAGATACGCAGTATTTT.